The 17 T cell receptor beta chains presented below share a single source sample, sequenced in a study of blood T cell repertoires in COVID-19. Produced via immunoSEQ multiplex PCR; TCRdb's table is partial and in-frame only. The sample has more than 55,000 clones; 80% to 85% are singletons. Sequencing input: peripheral blood. The receptors originated from a woman of 80 years or more with acute or convalescent COVID-19.

The CDR3 sequence: CASIRGQGAHIGYGYTF. The CDR3 bases are TGTGCCAGCATCCGCGGACAGGGGGCGCATATTGGCTATGGCTACACCTTC. The rearrangement links TRBV5-8 to TRBJ1-2; 11 nucleotides line up with TRBD1. J was trimmed by 4 bases and V by 6 bases; bases with no gene match: 14. Per germline, CDR1 SGHTS and CDR2 YDEGEE. This CDR3 is 17 amino acids long.

This chain joins TRBV12-3 or TRBV12-4 and TRBJ2-7; TRBD2 matches 7 bases. The CDR3 is 13 amino acids. V trimming: 8 bases; J trimming: 6 bases; junction bases outside the gene matches: 10. CDR3 bases: TGTGCCAGCGGATTAAGACAGCGGGGCGAGCAGTACTTC. This codes for CASGLRQRGEQYF.

The V call is TRBV30, the J call TRBJ1-1; TRBD1 aligns across 7 bases. Trimming took 1 base from V and 8 from J; bases not matched to a gene: 10. This CDR3 is built from 14 residues. Looked up from germline, CDR1 is GTSNPN and CDR2 is SVGIG (reference sequence). In nucleotides, the CDR3 is TGTGCCTGGAGTGGGGGACCGGGACAGATAGAAGCTTTCTTT. This encodes CAWSGGPGQIEAFF.

The chain joins TRBV6-5 to TRBJ1-1; 8 bases are a match to TRBD1. The CDR3 runs 15 residues. Germline V lookup: CDR1 MNHEY, CDR2 SVGAGI. Losses at the gene ends were 0 bases for V and 1 base for J; bases not matched to a gene: 1. CDR3 sequence: CASSYSTGANTEAFF. CDR3 in DNA: TGTGCCAGCAGTTACTCGACAGGGGCGAACACTGAAGCTTTCTTT.

This chain joins TRBV21-1 and TRBJ1-2; the table's D call, TRBD1, was not checked against the DNA. TRBV21-1 constitutes a pseudogene. The CDR3 is 18 residues long. The CDR3 loop is CASSSRRRTGLDGGGYTF. For the CDR3, the DNA is TGTGCCAGCAGCTCTCGCCGTCGGACAGGGCTAGATGGGGGGGGCTACACCTTC.

V is TRBV19 and J is TRBJ1-2, with 8 bases fitting TRBD1. CDR1 is LNHDA, CDR2 SQIVND, per germline (reference sequence). J was trimmed by 3 bases and V by 5 bases; bases with no gene match: 17. The CDR3 totals 18 residues. In DNA form, the CDR3 reads TGTGCCAGTAGTGGGTATGAACGGACAGGGCCATTGGACTATGGCTACACCTTC. This codes for CASSGYERTGPLDYGYTF.

V is TRBV7-8 and J is TRBJ2-7; 7 bases fit TRBD1. The V gene's germline CDR1 is SGHVS and CDR2 FQNEAQ. Trimming cost V 3 bases and J 3 bases; bases outside gene matches: 2. CDR3 length: 13 amino acids. The CDR3: CASSLTGIYEQYF. CDR3 nucleotides: TGTGCCAGCAGCTTGACAGGGATCTACGAGCAGTACTTC.

This chain links TRBV7-8 with TRBJ2-5; possibly TRBD2 for D (5 bases). The CDR3 length is 15 residues. Germline V gene sequence: CDR1 SGHVS, CDR2 FQNEAQ. The germline V and J ends were trimmed by 7 bases and 2 bases, with 17 bases remaining between them. The CDR3 nucleotides are TGTGCCAGCACTCAGCTTAGGACTCCGCAAGAGACCCAGTACTTC. As protein: CASTQLRTPQETQYF.

The V and J genes are TRBV19 and TRBJ2-3, with D tentatively TRBD1 (6 bases). The CDR3 totals 15 residues. Trimming removed 3 bases at V and 1 base at J, with 11 bases between. From germline, CDR1 is LNHDA and CDR2 SQIVND (reference sequence). This CDR3 is CASSIQGQRTDTQYF. CDR3 coding DNA: TGTGCCAGTAGTATTCAGGGGCAGCGCACAGATACGCAGTATTTT.

The chain is built from TRBV11-3 and TRBJ2-5; 15 bases map to TRBD2. CDR3 length: 18 residues. CDR1 and CDR2 from the germline V gene are SGHNT and YENEEA. J was trimmed by 4 bases and V by 3 bases; bases with no gene match: 9. The CDR3 region has the DNA TGTGCCAGCAGCTTGGGACTAGCGGGGGGCCCCGGGGGAGAGACCCAGTACTTC. It yields the protein CASSLGLAGGPGGETQYF. The full variable domain, its missing parts supplied by reference TRBV11-3 and TRBJ2-5, is EAGVVQSPRYKIIEKKQPVAFWCNPISGHNTLYWYLQNLGQGPELLIRYENEEAVDDSQLPKDRFSAERLKGVDSTLKIQPAELGDSAVYLCASSLGLAGGPGGETQYFGPGTRLLVL.

V is TRBV12-5 and J is TRBJ2-6; the D gene is possibly TRBD1 (5 bases). The CDR3 loop spans 17 amino acids. V lost 0 bases to trimming and J lost 0 bases, with 9 bases between them. Germline V gives CDR1 LGHNT, CDR2 FRNRAP. The CDR3 DNA reads TGTGCTAGTGGTTTGGTCTATCAGGGCTCTGGGGCCAACGTCCTGACTTTC. This encodes CASGLVYQGSGANVLTF.

The rearrangement uses TRBV6-1 and TRBJ2-7, with D possibly matching TRBD1 (5 bases). This CDR3 contains 16 residues. CDR1 and CDR2 from the germline V gene are MNHNS and SASEGT. V gave up 3 bases and J gave up 5 bases, with 20 bases separating them. CDR3 in DNA: TGTGCCAGCAGTGATTTAGGGGCGCAGGGTAAGGACGAGCAGTACTTC. Translation gives CASSDLGAQGKDEQYF.

The chain couples TRBV2 to TRBJ1-1, with no clear D. Germline V gene sequence: CDR1 SNHLY, CDR2 FYNNEI. Trimming took off 6 bases at V and 4 bases at J, with 15 bases between the two ends. The CDR3 has 14 residues. This CDR3 is CASRPQTGGTEAFF. The CDR3 nucleotides read TGTGCCAGCAGACCCCAGACGGGAGGCACTGAAGCTTTCTTT.

The chain links TRBV5-1 to TRBJ1-1, with 10 bases aligning to TRBD1. CDR1 SGHRS and CDR2 YFSETQ come from the germline V gene. This CDR3 contains 14 residues. The V gene end was trimmed by 4 bases and the J gene end by 4 bases; junction bases not matched to a gene: 4. The CDR3 here is CASSMTGGGTEAFF. The CDR3 coding sequence is TGCGCCAGCAGCATGACAGGGGGCGGCACTGAAGCTTTCTTT.

The CDR3 loop reads CASSLGTGGTGELFF. CDR3 in DNA: TGTGCCAGCAGCTTGGGGACAGGGGGGACCGGGGAGCTGTTTTTT. The chain uses TRBV11-2 and TRBJ2-2; 11 bases fit TRBD1. Germline V gene sequence: CDR1 SGHAT, CDR2 FQNNGV. This CDR3 contains 15 residues. Losses at the gene ends were 3 bases for V and 5 bases for J; bases not matched to a gene: 2.

This rearrangement joins TRBV5-4 to TRBJ1-1, with a possible D match to TRBD1 (5 bases). Trimming left V 3 bases short and J 5 bases short, with 17 bases between. CDR1 is SGHNT and CDR2 is YYREEE in the germline V gene (reference sequence). This CDR3 has 15 amino acids. The CDR3 here is CASSSSNQGRTEAFF. For the CDR3, the DNA is TGTGCCAGCAGCTCAAGTAACCAGGGCCGAACTGAAGCTTTCTTT.

This chain connects TRBV11-2 to TRBJ1-4; perhaps TRBD1 as D (5 bases). CDR3 length: 18 amino acids. Between the trimmed V and J ends, which lost 5 bases and 3 bases, there was a span of 22 bases. Per germline, CDR1 SGHAT and CDR2 FQNNGV. The CDR3 region is CASSRLDRPEAANEKLFF. The CDR3 DNA sequence: TGTGCCAGCAGCCGTCTCGACAGACCCGAGGCCGCTAATGAAAAACTGTTTTTT.